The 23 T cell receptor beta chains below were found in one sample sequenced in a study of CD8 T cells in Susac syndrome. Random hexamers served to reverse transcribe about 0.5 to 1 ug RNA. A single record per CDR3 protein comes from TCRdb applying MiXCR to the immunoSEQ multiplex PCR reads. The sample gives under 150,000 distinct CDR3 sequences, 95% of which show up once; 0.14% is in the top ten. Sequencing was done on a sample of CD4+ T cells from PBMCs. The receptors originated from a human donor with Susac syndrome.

The DNA for the CDR3 is TGCAGCGTTGAAGGGGGTGACTCTTCCTACAATGAGCAGTTCTTC. This gives the protein CSVEGGDSSYNEQFF. The rearrangement joins TRBV29-1 to TRBJ2-1; no firm D call. Trimming cost V 1 base and J 1 base, with 11 bases left between them. Germline loops: CDR1 SQVTM, CDR2 ANQGSEA. This CDR3 spans 15 amino acids.

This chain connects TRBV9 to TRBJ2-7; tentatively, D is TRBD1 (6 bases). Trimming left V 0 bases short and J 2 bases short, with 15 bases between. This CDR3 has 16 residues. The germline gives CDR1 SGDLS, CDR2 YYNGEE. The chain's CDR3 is CASSVAPDSRTYEQYF. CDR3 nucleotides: TGTGCCAGCAGCGTAGCTCCGGACAGCCGGACCTACGAGCAGTACTTC.

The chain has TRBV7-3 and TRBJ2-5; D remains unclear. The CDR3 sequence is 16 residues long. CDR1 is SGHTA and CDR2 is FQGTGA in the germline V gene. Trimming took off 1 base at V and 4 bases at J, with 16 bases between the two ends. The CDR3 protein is CASSLNSPQLGETQYF. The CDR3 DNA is TGTGCCAGCAGCTTAAATTCCCCACAGCTAGGAGAGACCCAGTACTTC.

The CDR3 nucleotides are TGTGCCAGCAGCGTAAGGCCCCACGTCGACGAGCAGTACTTC. This gives the protein CASSVRPHVDEQYF. The V call is TRBV9, the J call TRBJ2-7; D is unclear. The CDR3 has 14 amino acids. In germline, CDR1 is SGDLS, CDR2 YYNGEE. V lost 1 base to trimming and J lost 5 bases, with 13 bases between them.

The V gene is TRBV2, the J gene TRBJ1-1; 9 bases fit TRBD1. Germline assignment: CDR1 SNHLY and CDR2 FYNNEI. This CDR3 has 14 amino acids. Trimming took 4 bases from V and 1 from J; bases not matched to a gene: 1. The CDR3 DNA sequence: TGTGCCAGCAGTGGACAGGGGGGGAACACTGAAGCTTTCTTT. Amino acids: CASSGQGGNTEAFF.

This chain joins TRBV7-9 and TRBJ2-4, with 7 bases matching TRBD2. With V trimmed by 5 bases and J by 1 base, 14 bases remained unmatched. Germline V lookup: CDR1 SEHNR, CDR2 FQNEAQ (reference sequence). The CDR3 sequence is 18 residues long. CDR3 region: CASSPGLAGVKAKNIQYF. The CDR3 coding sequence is TGTGCCAGCAGCCCCGGATTGGCGGGGGTGAAGGCCAAAAACATTCAGTACTTC.

The CDR3, as DNA: TGTGCCAGCAGCGTCTCACAGGGACTGGGAAATGAGCAGTTCTTC. Translated, it gives CASSVSQGLGNEQFF. The chain combines TRBV9 with TRBJ2-1; D might be TRBD1 or TRBD2, each matching 6 bases. Trimming took 2 bases from V and 7 from J, leaving 16 bases between them. Germline V lookup: CDR1 SGDLS, CDR2 YYNGEE. This CDR3 region has 15 residues.

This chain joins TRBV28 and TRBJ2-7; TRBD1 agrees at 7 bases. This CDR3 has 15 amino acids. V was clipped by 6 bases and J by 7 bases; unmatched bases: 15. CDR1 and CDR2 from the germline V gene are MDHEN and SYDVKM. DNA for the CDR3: TGTGCCAGCAGCTTCCGGTCGGGACAGATCGTGGAGCAGTACTTC. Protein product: CASSFRSGQIVEQYF.

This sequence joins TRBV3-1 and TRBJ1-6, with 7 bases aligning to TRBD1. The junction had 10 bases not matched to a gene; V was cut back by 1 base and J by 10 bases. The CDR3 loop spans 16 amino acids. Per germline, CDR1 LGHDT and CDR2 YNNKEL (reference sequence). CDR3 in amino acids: CASSQVGAGGNSPLHF. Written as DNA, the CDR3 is TGTGCCAGCAGCCAAGTCGGGGCAGGGGGTAACTCACCCCTCCACTTT. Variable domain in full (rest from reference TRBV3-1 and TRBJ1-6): DTAVSQTPKYLVTQMGNDKSIKCEQNLGHDTMYWYKQDSKKFLKIMFSYNNKELIINETVPNRFSPKSPDKAHLNLHINSLELGDSAVYFCASSQVGAGGNSPLHFGNGTRLTVT.

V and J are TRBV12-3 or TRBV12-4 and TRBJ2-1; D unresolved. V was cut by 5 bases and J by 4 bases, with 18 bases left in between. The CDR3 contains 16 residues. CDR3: CASSHPGRKFYNEQFF. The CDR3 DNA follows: TGTGCCAGCAGTCATCCCGGCAGGAAGTTTTACAATGAGCAGTTCTTC.

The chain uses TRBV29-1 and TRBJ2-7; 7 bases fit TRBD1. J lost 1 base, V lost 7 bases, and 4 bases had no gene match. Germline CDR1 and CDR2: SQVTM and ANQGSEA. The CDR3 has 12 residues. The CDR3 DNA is TGCAGCGCTATGGGACAGTCCTACGAGCAGTACTTC. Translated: CSAMGQSYEQYF.

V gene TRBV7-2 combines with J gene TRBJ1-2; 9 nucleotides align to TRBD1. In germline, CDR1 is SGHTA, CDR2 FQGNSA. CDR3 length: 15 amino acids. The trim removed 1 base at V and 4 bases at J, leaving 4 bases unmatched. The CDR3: CASSLGTGVSYGYTF. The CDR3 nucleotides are TGTGCCAGCAGCTTAGGGACAGGGGTGTCCTATGGCTACACCTTC.

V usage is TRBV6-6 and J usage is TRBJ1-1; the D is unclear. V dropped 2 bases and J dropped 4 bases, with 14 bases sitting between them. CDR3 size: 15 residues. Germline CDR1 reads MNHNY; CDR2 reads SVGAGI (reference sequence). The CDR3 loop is CASSYAEVAGTEAFF. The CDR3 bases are TGTGCCAGCAGTTACGCGGAGGTGGCGGGCACTGAAGCTTTCTTT.

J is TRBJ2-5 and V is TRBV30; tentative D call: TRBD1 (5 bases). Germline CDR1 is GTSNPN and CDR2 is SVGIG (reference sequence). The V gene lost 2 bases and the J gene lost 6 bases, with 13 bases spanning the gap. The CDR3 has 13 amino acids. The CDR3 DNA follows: TGTGCCTGGAGTATGCAGGGTCCTCAGACCCAGTACTTC. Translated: CAWSMQGPQTQYF.

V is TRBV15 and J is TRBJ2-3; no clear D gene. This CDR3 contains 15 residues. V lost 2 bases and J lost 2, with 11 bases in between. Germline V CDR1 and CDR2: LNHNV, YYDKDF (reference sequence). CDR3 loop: CATSRIDGYTDTQYF. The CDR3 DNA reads TGTGCCACCAGCAGAATCGACGGATACACAGATACGCAGTATTTT. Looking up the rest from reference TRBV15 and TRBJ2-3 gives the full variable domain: DAMVIQNPRYQVTQFGKPVTLSCSQTLNHNVMYWYQQKSSQAPKLLFHYYDKDFNNEADTPDNFQSRRPNTSFCFLDIRSPGLGDTAMYLCATSRIDGYTDTQYFGPGTRLTVL.

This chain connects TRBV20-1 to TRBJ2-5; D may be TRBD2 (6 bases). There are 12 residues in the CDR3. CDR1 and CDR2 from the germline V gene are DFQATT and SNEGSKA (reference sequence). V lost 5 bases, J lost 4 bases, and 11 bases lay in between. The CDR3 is CSAPSEGETQYF. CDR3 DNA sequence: TGCAGTGCTCCTAGCGAGGGAGAGACCCAGTACTTC.

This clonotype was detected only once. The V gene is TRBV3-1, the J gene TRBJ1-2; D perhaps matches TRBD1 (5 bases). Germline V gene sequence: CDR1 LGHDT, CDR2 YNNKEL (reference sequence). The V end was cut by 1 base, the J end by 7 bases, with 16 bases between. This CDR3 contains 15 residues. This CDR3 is CASSQGPGGVGGYTF. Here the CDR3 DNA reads TGTGCCAGCAGCCAAGGCCCGGGGGGAGTAGGTGGCTACACCTTC.

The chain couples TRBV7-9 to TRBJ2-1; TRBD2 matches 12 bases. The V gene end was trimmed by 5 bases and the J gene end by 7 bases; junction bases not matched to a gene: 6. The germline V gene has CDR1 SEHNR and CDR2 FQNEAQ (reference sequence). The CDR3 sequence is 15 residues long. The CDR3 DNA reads TGTGCCAGCAGCCCTAGCGGGGGGGCTGCAAATGAGCAGTTCTTC. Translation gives CASSPSGGAANEQFF.

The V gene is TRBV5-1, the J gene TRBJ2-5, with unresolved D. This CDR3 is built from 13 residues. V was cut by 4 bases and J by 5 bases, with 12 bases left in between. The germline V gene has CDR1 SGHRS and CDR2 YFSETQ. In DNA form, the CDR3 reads TGCGCCAGCAGCAAGGGCTCACCGGAGACCCAGTACTTC. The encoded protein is CASSKGSPETQYF.

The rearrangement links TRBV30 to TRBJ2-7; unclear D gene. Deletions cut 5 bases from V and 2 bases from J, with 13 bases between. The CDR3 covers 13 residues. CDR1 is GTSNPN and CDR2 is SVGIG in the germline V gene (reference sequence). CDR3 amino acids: CAWQRGRTYEQYF. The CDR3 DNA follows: TGTGCCTGGCAACGCGGCAGAACCTACGAGCAGTACTTC.

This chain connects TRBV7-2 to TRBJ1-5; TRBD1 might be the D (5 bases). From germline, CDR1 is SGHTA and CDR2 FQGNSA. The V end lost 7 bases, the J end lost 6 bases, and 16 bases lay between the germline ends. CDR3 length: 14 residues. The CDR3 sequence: CASTMGLAGQPQHF. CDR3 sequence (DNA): TGTGCCAGCACCATGGGACTGGCGGGTCAGCCCCAGCATTTT.

The CDR3 spells CASSQGTSSYNEQFF. The CDR3 region has the DNA TGTGCCAGCTCACAAGGGACTAGCAGCTACAATGAGCAGTTCTTC. The chain joins TRBV18 to TRBJ2-1; 9 bases fit TRBD2. The V segment lost 4 bases and the J segment 3 bases; nucleotides outside the gene matches: 4. Germline values: CDR1 KGHSH, CDR2 LQKENI. There are 15 residues in the CDR3.

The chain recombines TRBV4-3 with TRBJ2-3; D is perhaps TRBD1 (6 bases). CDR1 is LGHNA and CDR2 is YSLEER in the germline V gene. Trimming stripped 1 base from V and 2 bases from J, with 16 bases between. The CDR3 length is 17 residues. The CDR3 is CASSQGTQGPFTDTQYF. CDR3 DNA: TGCGCCAGCAGCCAAGGGACCCAGGGGCCGTTCACAGATACGCAGTATTTT.